The source of this T cell receptor beta chain is a study of breast tumors, draining lymph nodes, adjacent tissues. Points from the study as a whole: The lymph node origin of tumor T cells was framed as consistent with a hypothesis, not demonstrated.

The CDR3 runs to 12 residues. V was trimmed by 5 bases and J by 8 bases, leaving 12 bases between them. CDR1 is LNHDA and CDR2 is SQIVND in the germline V gene (reference sequence). This clonotype was picked up many times. Antigen unknown. TCRdb independently ran MiXCR on the multiplex PCR reads; one entry per CDR3 protein. The sample lists about 47,000 distinct CDR3 sequences, 23% seen once, with over 6.5% in the top ten. Sequencing input: breast tumor tissue. The rearrangement joins TRBV19 to TRBJ1-2; D is undetermined. The origin of this receptor is a female donor with breast cancer. Some clones in this sample may be carry-over from other donors' samples. CDR3 in amino acids: CASSFDNWGYTF. CDR3 nucleotide sequence: TGTGCCAGTAGTTTTGATAACTGGGGCTACACCTTC.